These 30 T cell receptor beta chains originate from one sample sequenced in a study of blood T cell repertoires in COVID-19. Only in-frame clones appear in the TCRdb table, and some are missing; sequencing was by immunoSEQ multiplex PCR. Of roughly 230,000 clones in the sample, 82% were seen once. Sequenced sample: peripheral blood. The source is an elderly woman with acute or convalescent COVID-19.

V usage is TRBV5-1 and J usage is TRBJ1-4, with D perhaps matching TRBD1 (6 bases). Trimming took off 0 bases at V and 5 bases at J, with 11 bases between the two ends. Germline assignment: CDR1 SGHRS and CDR2 YFSETQ. The CDR3 is 15 residues long. DNA of the CDR3: TGCGCCAGCAGCTTGGCGGGGGGGCAGAATGAAAAACTGTTTTTT. Translated: CASSLAGGQNEKLFF.

V and J are TRBV5-4 and TRBJ2-1, with 9 bases that match TRBD1. V trimming: 0 bases; J trimming: 6 bases; junction bases outside the gene matches: 10. Germline loops: CDR1 SGHNT, CDR2 YYREEE (reference sequence). This CDR3 spans 17 amino acids. CDR3 coding DNA: TGTGCCAGCAGCTTGGGGACAGGGGTCTTTCTCGGCAATGAGCAGTTCTTC. It encodes CASSLGTGVFLGNEQFF.

This chain links TRBV6-1 with TRBJ1-4, with D maybe TRBD1 (5 bases). With 4 bases removed from V and 1 base from J, the gap between germline ends came to 16 bases. Germline V gives CDR1 MNHNS, CDR2 SASEGT. The CDR3 runs to 17 residues. The CDR3 here is CASSVEGGTLTNEKLFF. CDR3 DNA: TGTGCCAGCAGTGTAGAGGGAGGGACTTTAACTAATGAAAAACTGTTTTTT.

The chain uses TRBV2 and TRBJ1-5; D may be TRBD1 (5 bases). The CDR3 covers 15 residues. Germline V gene data show CDR1 as SNHLY and CDR2 as FYNNEI. V was shortened by 7 bases and J by 3 bases, with 16 bases between the two germline ends. CDR3 in DNA: TGTGCCAGCAAAGAGGGACTGTCTTACAATCAGCCCCAGCATTTT. The encoded protein is CASKEGLSYNQPQHF.

The genes are TRBV12-5 and TRBJ1-1, with no clear D. The CDR3 runs to 13 residues. The germline V gene encodes CDR1 LGHNT and CDR2 FRNRAP. Trimming took off 6 bases at V and 4 bases at J, with 12 bases between the two ends. This CDR3 is CASGRWSGTEAFF. CDR3 DNA sequence: TGTGCTAGTGGACGTTGGTCAGGCACTGAAGCTTTCTTT.

The chain combines TRBV13 with TRBJ2-7; TRBD1 matches 7 bases. Germline values: CDR1 PRHDT, CDR2 FYEKMQ (reference sequence). CDR3 length: 19 amino acids. V trimming: 4 bases; J trimming: 9 bases; junction bases outside the gene matches: 27. The DNA for the CDR3 is TGTGCCAGCAGCTCCCCCTCTTTAACCGGGACAGTTGAGACTACGAGGCAGTACTTC. Residues: CASSSPSLTGTVETTRQYF.

The chain recombines TRBV5-1 with TRBJ2-3; D gene ambiguous. Germline lookup yields CDR1 SGHRS and CDR2 YFSETQ. This CDR3 contains 13 residues. Trimming shortened V by 6 bases and J by 0 bases, and 8 bases separated the two germline ends. The CDR3 DNA is TGCGCCAGCAAATCAGGCAGCACAGATACGCAGTATTTT. It specifies CASKSGSTDTQYF. The entire variable domain, with the rest obtained from reference TRBV5-1 and TRBJ2-3, is as follows: KAGVTQTPRYLIKTRGQQVTLSCSPISGHRSVSWYQQTPGQGLQFLFEYFSETQRNKGNFPGRFSGRQFSNSRSEMNVSTLELGDSALYLCASKSGSTDTQYFGPGTRLTVL.

Written as DNA, the CDR3 is TGTGCCAGCAGCTCTATCCAAAATAGCAATCAGCCCCAGCATTTT. This codes for CASSSIQNSNQPQHF. The gene calls are TRBV7-8 and TRBJ1-5; unclear D gene. Trimming shortened V by 4 bases and J by 0 bases, and 10 bases separated the two germline ends. The germline CDR1 and CDR2 sequences are SGHVS and FQNEAQ. The CDR3 has 15 residues.

This clone was counted ten times or more. The V gene is TRBV27, the J gene TRBJ2-3, with 7 bases fitting TRBD2. Trimming took 5 bases from V and 1 from J; bases not matched to a gene: 12. Germline assignment: CDR1 MNHEY and CDR2 SMNVEV (reference sequence). There are 17 residues in the CDR3. CDR3 sequence reads: CASSPLGGSMGTDTQYF. The CDR3 DNA reads TGTGCCAGCAGTCCCTTGGGGGGGTCAATGGGCACAGATACGCAGTATTTT.

The chain has TRBV2 and TRBJ2-7; the match to TRBD2 covers 10 bases. V trimming: 4 bases; J trimming: 7 bases; junction bases outside the gene matches: 1. The CDR3 has 12 amino acids. The germline CDR1 and CDR2 sequences are SNHLY and FYNNEI. In DNA form, the CDR3 reads TGTGCCAGCAGTGTGACTAGCGGGGAGCAGTACTTC. Translated, it gives CASSVTSGEQYF.

The chain has TRBV19 and TRBJ1-2; TRBD1 matches at 11 bases. Per the germline V gene, CDR1 is LNHDA and CDR2 is SQIVND (reference sequence). This CDR3 is built from 18 residues. V shed 0 bases and J 4 bases; nucleotides not matched to a gene: 10. The CDR3 coding sequence is TGTGCCAGTAGTATAGAGGTAGGACAGGGGGCGCGGAGCTATGGCTACACCTTC. Translation: CASSIEVGQGARSYGYTF.

The gene calls are TRBV7-2 and TRBJ1-4, with D perhaps TRBD1 (6 bases). Germline CDR1 and CDR2: SGHTA and FQGNSA. There are 14 residues in the CDR3. V was clipped by 4 bases and J by 3 bases, with 9 bases between them. CDR3 sequence reads: CASSSQGANEKLFF. In DNA, the CDR3 is TGTGCCAGCAGCTCACAGGGTGCTAATGAAAAACTGTTTTTT.

The chain is built from TRBV7-7 and TRBJ2-1, with 12 positions matching TRBD2. V lost 5 bases and J lost 4; bases outside the gene matches: 3. This CDR3 has 15 residues. Germline assignment: CDR1 SSHAT and CDR2 FNYEAQ (reference sequence). CDR3 amino acids: CASSKLAGGYNEQFF. The CDR3 region has the DNA TGTGCCAGCAGCAAACTAGCGGGGGGATACAATGAGCAGTTCTTC.

This rearrangement joins TRBV6-6 to TRBJ1-5; D remains unclear. The CDR3 is 14 amino acids. Germline CDR1 reads MNHNY; CDR2 reads SVGAGI (reference sequence). V lost 1 base, J lost 9 bases, and 13 bases lay in between. Written as DNA, the CDR3 is TGTGCCAGCAGTTACTTGGCGGGTGGGTGGCCCCAGCATTTT. Protein: CASSYLAGGWPQHF.

This clone has more than one count but fewer than ten. This chain uses TRBV5-4 with TRBJ2-5, with a possible D match to TRBD1 (6 bases). The CDR3 is 16 residues long. CDR1 SGHNT and CDR2 YYREEE come from the germline V gene (reference sequence). V lost 4 bases and J lost 0, with 16 bases in between. CDR3 sequence: CASSPPGQIDQETQYF. CDR3 in DNA: TGTGCCAGCAGCCCTCCAGGACAGATAGACCAAGAGACCCAGTACTTC.

This clone has just a few counts. The chain couples TRBV30 to TRBJ1-3; 8 bases map to TRBD1. Germline V lookup: CDR1 GTSNPN, CDR2 SVGIG (reference sequence). This CDR3 is 14 amino acids long. Trimming at V came to 2 bases and at J to 4 bases, leaving 4 bases not matched to a gene. DNA of the CDR3: TGTGCCTGGAGTCAGGACAGGGAAGGAAACACCATATATTTT. Translated, it gives CAWSQDREGNTIYF.

This clone appeared once. V gene TRBV4-3 combines with J gene TRBJ1-5; D may be TRBD1 (5 bases). The V end lost 1 base, the J end lost 0 bases, and 13 bases lay between the germline ends. This CDR3 is 17 amino acids long. Germline V lookup: CDR1 LGHNA, CDR2 YSLEER. CDR3 nucleotides: TGCGCCAGCAGCCAAGTATGGGGCGATGGTAGCAATCAGCCCCAGCATTTT. It encodes CASSQVWGDGSNQPQHF.

This clone was seen a single time. This chain links TRBV28 with TRBJ2-1; 8 bases fit TRBD1. Trimming cost V 8 bases and J 0 bases; bases outside gene matches: 3. The CDR3 length is 14 residues. Looked up from germline, CDR1 is MDHEN and CDR2 is SYDVKM. Here the CDR3 DNA reads TGTGCCAGCGGGGGGACAGGCTCCTACAATGAGCAGTTCTTC. Its translation: CASGGTGSYNEQFF.

This chain links TRBV7-9 with TRBJ1-1; 12 nucleotides agree with TRBD1. The CDR3 has 15 amino acids. The V gene end was trimmed by 5 bases and the J gene end by 7 bases; junction bases not matched to a gene: 8. Germline CDR1 SEHNR, CDR2 FQNEAQ (reference sequence). The CDR3: CASSDRDRGLGEAFF. DNA for the CDR3: TGTGCCAGCAGCGATCGGGACAGGGGGCTGGGTGAAGCTTTCTTT.

This sequence joins TRBV6-5 and TRBJ1-1, with D tentatively TRBD1 (6 bases). The germline V gene has CDR1 MNHEY and CDR2 SVGAGI. The CDR3 runs 15 residues. Trimming removed 10 bases at V and 3 bases at J, with 21 bases between. As DNA, the CDR3 is TGTGCCACCTCACGGCTGGGCAGGGGACACACTGAAGCTTTCTTT. Translated: CATSRLGRGHTEAFF.

V and J are TRBV4-1 and TRBJ1-1; TRBD1 aligns across 8 bases. V trimming: 3 bases; J trimming: 4 bases; junction bases outside the gene matches: 7. CDR1 and CDR2 from the germline V gene are MGHRA and YSYEKL. The CDR3 sequence is 15 residues long. Here the CDR3 reads CASSQKTGESTEAFF. Here the CDR3 DNA reads TGCGCCAGCAGCCAGAAGACAGGGGAGAGCACTGAAGCTTTCTTT.

The CDR3 loop reads CASSQTQAQYF. CDR3 nucleotides: TGTGCCAGCAGCCAAACGCAGGCCCAGTACTTC. The chain recombines TRBV14 with TRBJ2-5; D is unclear. Trimming took off 2 bases at V and 9 bases at J, with 7 bases between the two ends. Germline V gives CDR1 SGHDN, CDR2 FVKESK. The CDR3 contains 11 residues.

V gene TRBV20-1 combines with J gene TRBJ1-2; TRBD1 is a possible D gene (5 bases). Trimming left V 3 bases short and J 11 bases short, with 13 bases between. This CDR3 is built from 11 residues. Germline lookup yields CDR1 DFQATT and CDR2 SNEGSKA (reference sequence). The CDR3 sequence: CSARGREGYTF. The CDR3 DNA follows: TGCAGTGCTAGGGGCAGGGAGGGGTACACCTTC.

J is TRBJ2-7 and V is TRBV6-5; 12 bases align to TRBD1. Per the germline V gene, CDR1 is MNHEY and CDR2 is SVGAGI. This CDR3 has 15 amino acids. V was clipped by 6 bases and J by 2 bases; unmatched bases: 5. The CDR3, as DNA: TGTGCCAGCAGGTCCGGGACAGGGGGCCCCTACGAGCAGTACTTC. Its translation: CASRSGTGGPYEQYF.

This clone appeared a single time. The chain links TRBV4-2 to TRBJ1-4; D not certain. Germline CDR1 reads LGHNA; CDR2 reads YNFKEQ. This CDR3 is built from 16 residues. The V end lost 0 bases, the J end lost 8 bases, and 16 bases lay between the germline ends. CDR3 bases: TGTGCCAGCAGCCAAGATGAGGGCCGGGCTCGCGAAAAACTGTTTTTT. As protein: CASSQDEGRAREKLFF.

On this clone: The same CDR3 can be traced to other DNA sequences in this sample. This chain connects TRBV6-5 to TRBJ1-5; D perhaps matches TRBD1 (5 bases). Between the trimmed V and J ends, which lost 6 bases and 4 bases, there was a span of 10 bases. CDR3 length equals 13 residues. The germline V gene has CDR1 MNHEY and CDR2 SVGAGI. CDR3 sequence: CASSPDRNQPQHF. The CDR3 DNA is TGTGCCAGCAGCCCCGACAGAAATCAGCCCCAGCATTTT.

This sequence joins TRBV19 and TRBJ1-3; D is undetermined. Germline assignment: CDR1 LNHDA and CDR2 SQIVND (reference sequence). V gave up 3 bases and J gave up 0 bases, with 3 bases separating them. This CDR3 comprises 13 residues. The CDR3 DNA follows: TGTGCCAGTAGTATCAGCTCTGGAAACACCATATATTTT. This sequence encodes CASSISSGNTIYF. Using reference TRBV19 and TRBJ1-3 for the parts outside the CDR3, the full variable domain is DGGITQSPKYLFRKEGQNVTLSCEQNLNHDAMYWYRQDPGQGLRLIYYSQIVNDFQKGDIAEGYSVSREKKESFPLTVTSAQKNPTAFYLCASSISSGNTIYFGEGSWLTVV.

V usage is TRBV11-3 and J usage is TRBJ1-6; no clear D gene. The CDR3 is made up of 12 amino acids. Germline CDR1 is SGHNT and CDR2 is YENEEA. Trimming stripped 2 bases from V and 11 bases from J, with 7 bases between. CDR3 amino acids: CASSLSLPPLHF. The CDR3 region has the DNA TGTGCCAGCAGCTTATCCCTACCACCCCTCCACTTT.

The chain joins TRBV20-1 to TRBJ1-4, with 8 bases that match TRBD1. Losses at the gene ends were 3 bases for V and 0 bases for J; bases not matched to a gene: 6. This CDR3 has 16 residues. Per the germline V gene, CDR1 is DFQATT and CDR2 is SNEGSKA (reference sequence). Here the CDR3 reads CSASHRGSTTNEKLFF. DNA of the CDR3: TGCAGTGCTAGTCACAGGGGGTCTACAACTAATGAAAAACTGTTTTTT.

This clone appeared a few times. The chain uses TRBV18 and TRBJ1-5; TRBD1 might be the D (5 bases). Germline loops: CDR1 KGHSH, CDR2 LQKENI. V was cut by 6 bases and J by 0 bases, with 9 bases left in between. The CDR3 totals 14 residues. The CDR3, as DNA: TGTGCCAGCTCCCCGACAGATAGCAATCAGCCCCAGCATTTT. It yields the protein CASSPTDSNQPQHF.